This TCR beta chain was documented in a study of vaccination and CD4 T cells after COVID-19. As for the study in general: Overlapping peptides covering the spike proteins of SARS-CoV-2, HCoV-NL63, HCoV-OC43 and HCoV-229E were added to stimulate cells.

Overall study findings and caveats: When vaccine-specific clones from convalescent patients were examined, 304 of 307 were spike mono-reactive.

This clonotype was seen only a few times. The target antigen is unknown. The CDR3 loop spans 16 amino acids. V shed 2 bases, J shed 5 bases, and the junction held 6 bases outside the gene matches. Germline V CDR1 and CDR2: MNHNS, SASEGT. Sequencing of cultured CD4+ T cell DNA used the Oncomine TCR Beta short-read assay. It was cultured CD4+ T cells from which genomic DNA was extracted. A single record per CDR3 protein comes from TCRdb applying MiXCR to the PCR reads. Of around 26,000 distinct CDR3 sequences in the sample, 67% were seen once. Specified treatment: approximately nine-day PBMC culture with coronavirus spike peptide pools or control peptides (ViraFEST assay). Each well held 2 million to 2.5 million PBMCs in IL-2 (around 10 IU/ml) medium with about 10 ug/ml peptide pools.

The rearrangement joins TRBV6-1 to TRBJ2-5; 12 bases align to TRBD1. The source material was CD4+ T cells from blood, cultured in vitro, sampled after SARS-CoV-2 vaccination. This clonotype was obtained from a human donor who received a COVID-19 vaccine. Here the CDR3 reads CASSEKGQGAYETQYF. CDR3 coding DNA: TGTGCCAGCAGTGAAAAGGGACAGGGGGCATACGAGACCCAGTACTTC.